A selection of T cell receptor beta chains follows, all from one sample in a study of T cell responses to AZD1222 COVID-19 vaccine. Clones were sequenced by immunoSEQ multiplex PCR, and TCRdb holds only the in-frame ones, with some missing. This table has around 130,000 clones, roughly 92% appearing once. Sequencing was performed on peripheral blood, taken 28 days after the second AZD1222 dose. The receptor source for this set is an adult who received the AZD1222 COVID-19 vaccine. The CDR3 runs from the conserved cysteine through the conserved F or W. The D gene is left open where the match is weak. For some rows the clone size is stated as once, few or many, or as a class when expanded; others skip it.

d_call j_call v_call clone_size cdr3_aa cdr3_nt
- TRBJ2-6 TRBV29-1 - CSVENSGANVLTF TGCAGCGTTGAAAACTCTGGGGCCAACGTCCTGACTTTC
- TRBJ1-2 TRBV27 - CASSLRQGNGYTF TGTGCCAGCAGTTTACGGCAGGGCAATGGCTACACCTTC
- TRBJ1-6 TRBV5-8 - CASSPRWESPLHF TGTGCCAGCAGCCCCCGGTGGGAATCACCCCTCCACTTT
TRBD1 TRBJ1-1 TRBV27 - CASSPGQGGLTEAFF TGTGCCAGCAGTCCCGGACAGGGTGGATTGACTGAAGCTTTCTTT
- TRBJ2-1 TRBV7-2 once CASSSNRGTSLYNEQFF TGTGCCAGCAGCTCAAACAGGGGGACTAGCCTTTACAATGAGCAGTTCTTC
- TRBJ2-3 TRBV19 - CASSISATTDTQYF TGTGCCAGTAGTATATCGGCAACGACAGATACGCAGTATTTT
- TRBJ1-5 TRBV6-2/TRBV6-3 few CASSYDSLNQPQHF TGTGCCAGCAGTTACGACAGTCTCAATCAGCCCCAGCATTTT
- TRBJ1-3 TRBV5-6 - CASSPIAPRSGNTIYF TGTGCCAGCAGCCCGATTGCCCCTCGCTCTGGAAACACCATATATTTT
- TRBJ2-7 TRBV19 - CASRDSTTYYEQYF TGTGCCAGCCGGGACTCCACCACCTACTACGAGCAGTACTTC
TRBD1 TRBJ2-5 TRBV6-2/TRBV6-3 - CASSYSTGDQETQYF TGTGCCAGCAGTTACTCTACAGGGGACCAAGAGACCCAGTACTTC
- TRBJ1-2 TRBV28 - CASSGGNSPYGYTF TGTGCCAGCAGCGGGGGAAACAGCCCCTATGGCTACACCTTC
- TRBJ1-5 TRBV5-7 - CASSLEADYSNQPQHF TGTGCCAGCAGCTTGGAGGCAGATTATAGCAATCAGCCCCAGCATTTT
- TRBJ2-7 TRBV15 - CATSRALGASFYEQYF TGTGCCACCAGCAGAGCTTTGGGGGCTAGTTTCTACGAGCAGTACTTC
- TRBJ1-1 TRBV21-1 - CASSHLTGVTEAFF TGTGCCAGCAGTCACCTCACAGGAGTGACTGAAGCTTTCTTT